This TCR beta chain was recorded in a study of cytomegalovirus exposure and HLA in healthy donors (dated by TCRdb to 2017 to 2019). Broadly, across the study: An earlier analysis of 587 of the donors reported approximately 300 Gb of sequence data and 100 million to 120 million unique TCR beta sequences obtained from roughly 170 million T cells. Typing coverage varied by locus: roughly 620-640 donors for A, B, C, DRB1 and DQB1; roughly 520 for DQA1; 606 for DPA1; roughly 450 for DPB1. A later genetic analysis took genome-wide SNP genotypes for about three fifths of the 666 donors and used that subset as a discovery cohort. An earlier analysis of 587 of the donors used high-throughput TCR beta sequencing to judge whether each TCR beta V gene segment behaved as functional or pseudogenic. The genetic ancestry cluster associated with self-reported Caucasian donors included approximately 85% of the roughly 400 genotyped donors. Because of strong linkage in the cohort, roughly five DR-DQ haplotypes were treated as single units for association and clustering. Along with the approximately 700-subject first cohort, a separate validation cohort of approximately 110 different subjects was used. Every discovery cohort repertoire had been produced on one sequencing platform. The study used immunosequencing to profile the T cell repertoires of around 600 subjects and linked those repertoires to cytomegalovirus serostatus. Among roughly 370 genotyped donors of the cohort, an average of about 240,000 unique TCR beta nucleotide sequences were sequenced per donor, 15% to 20% of them non-productive. In the later analysis, no new phenotypic data were used to find candidate immune exposures; instead, reliance was placed on TCR beta sequences and their occurrence across donors. The study combined high-throughput TCR immunosequencing, statistical association of individual TCRs with disease status, and machine learning to predict cytomegalovirus infection status. Both class I and class II loci were covered by HLA typing, at four-digit resolution. Donor age, sex, ethnicity and CMV serostatus were compiled together with the repertoire data. The study aimed to test whether signatures of past pathogen exposure could be identified by cataloging public T cell receptors. To study patterns of TCR occurrence, a later analysis re-analyzed previously published TCR beta repertoires from just over 650 donors and added high-resolution HLA genotyping. An early release covering approximately 600 HLA-typed donors comprised around 300 gigabases of sequencing data and roughly 85 million unique TCR sequences.

In regard to this clone: Its antigen is not yet known. Relative to the germline gene, one junction end is altered; a read error may explain this.

Findings and caveats that apply to the study as a whole: According to the authors, the approach could potentially be generalized to other disease states and immunological phenotypes. This cohort had only TCR beta chains sequenced, and the lack of alpha or paired-chain data limited which features could be detected. A total of around 150 TCR beta chains were listed by the study as associated with cytomegalovirus. A later analysis associated 16,951 TCR beta sequences with specific HLA alleles at a false discovery rate of 0.05. A further reported finding was that TCR beta sequences accurately predicted the HLA-A and HLA-B alleles for most subjects in the first cohort. Strong co-occurrence of HLA alleles, especially DR and DQ, made assigning TCR associations to individual alleles difficult. Three of the identified cytomegalovirus-associated TCR beta chains were confirmed in vitro to be specific for cytomegalovirus antigens. While some public TCRs were present in many individuals, most TCR sequences turned up only very rarely across donors. According to a later analysis, parvovirus B19, influenza, CMV and Epstein-Barr virus appeared linked to several top co-occurrence clusters. Linkage disequilibrium might explain the correlated functional status among segregating V segments, but an unknown experimental factor could not be ruled out. Most CMV-associated TCR beta chains appeared to be HLA-restricted in a later analysis, and the HLA associations seemed to be driven largely by CMV exposure. Cytomegalovirus status was reported to be diagnosed by the classifier with high specificity and sensitivity in both the original and validation cohorts. The presence/absence analyses assumed that sequencing depth was roughly uniform across donors, and that assumption may not be true. Because HLA typing was missing for some donors at each locus, association tests included only the typed subset. Broadly in line with IMGT annotations, most TCR beta V segments showed up in productive rearrangements about 90% or about 30% of the time in an earlier analysis of some 590 of the donors. The earlier analysis of a few hundred of the donors excluded roughly 17 rarely observed V segments, including chromosome 9 orphons, because counts were too low. In a later genetic analysis, fewer N-insertions in productive TCRs were reported among donors in an Asian-associated ancestry cluster than the roughly 700-donor mean. In a later analysis, TCR association rates were found to vary across HLA loci, with the most associated TCRs seen for DRB1 alleles and the fewest for HLA-C alleles. A group of highly shared sequence variants was considered likely to be a technical artifact of the sequencing pipeline. Immune exposure information for the cohort was limited to CMV serostatus. An association between a missense DCLRE1C variant and V-gene and J-gene trimming of TCR beta chains was found in a later genetic analysis and replicated in an independent cohort. Compared with equally common non-associated chains, HLA-associated TCR beta chains in a later analysis were more clonally expanded and had lower generation probabilities.

Library prep was done by the immunoSEQ multiplex PCR assay. The multiplex PCR relied on a mix of 60 forward primers for TCR Vbeta segments and 13 reverse primers for TCR Jbeta segments. A multiplex PCR assay on genomic DNA amplified the CDR3 region of rearranged TCR beta genes. Amplified TCR beta libraries were sequenced as 87-base-pair reads on the Illumina HiSeq System. Concerning the study's data processing: Across the roughly 640 repertoires, a later analysis counted 80 million or so unique TCR beta chains, roughly 11 million of which were shared by at least two donors. Raw reads were error-corrected and collapsed into unique sequences by a nearest-neighbor algorithm in which closely related sequences were merged to remove PCR and sequencing errors. V, D and J gene segments were assigned by aligning CDR3 sequences to IMGT reference sequences. For a sequence to be retained, at least a six-nucleotide match to both a V gene segment and a J gene segment was required. Rearrangements were classified as productive when the CDR3 lacked stop codons and remained in frame with V and J, and all other rearrangements were classified as non-productive. Following IMGT convention, CDR3 was defined as the stretch from the second conserved V-encoded cysteine up to the conserved J-encoded phenylalanine. The earlier analysis of about 590 of the donors excluded sequences that lacked an unambiguous match to a single V gene segment. An earlier analysis of roughly 590 of the donors called V segments functional above 56.7% productive rearrangements and segregating when the between-donor standard deviation exceeded 5%. A statistical classification framework was developed to diagnose cytomegalovirus status using the catalog of TCR beta chain sequences. In a later analysis, V and J genes were assigned by comparing TCR nucleotide sequences against IMGT/GENE-DB human TR gene sequences. Using the TCRdist pipeline, a later analysis assigned CDR3 sequences along with most-parsimonious VDJ recombination scenarios. In a later analysis, each TCR beta chain was defined by its CDR3 amino acid sequence together with its V-gene family, and reads lacking a unique V-gene family were excluded. A later analysis removed 592 highly shared, low-generation-probability nucleotide sequences to deal with suspected cross-contamination and a sequencing artifact. For each public chain, a later analysis derived a clonal expansion index from normalized ranks of inferred template counts within each repertoire. Generation probabilities in a later analysis came from a VDJ recombination model fitted to out-of-frame rearrangements, and those results were checked against IGoR. In a later analysis, hypergeometric tests were used to score TCR-TCR, TCR-HLA and TCR-CMV co-occurrence, with a repertoire-size bias correction applied to TCR pairs. In a later analysis, false discovery rates were estimated by permuting HLA or CMV assignments 20 times. In a later analysis, co-occurring TCRs were grouped with DBSCAN, and TCRdist sequence similarity was added when clustering was performed within HLA-allele-positive subsets. Co-occurrence clustering excluded repertoires with fewer than 30,000 or more than 120,000 public chains, plus five with anomalous nucleotide sharing. The clones in this table, taken by TCRdb from immuneACCESS, are in-frame only. Not every clone is retained; where verified, under half of the shortfall comes from an unresolved V gene, and the cause of the rest is unknown. V, J and clone size are taken as reported in that table, and D and trimming were inferred from the DNA itself. Recorded for this sample are roughly 110,000 clones; more than 65% of them occurred a single time. Of the sample, 4.2% falls within the top ten clones.

In total, more than 500 healthy bone marrow donors made up the cohort. At the time of sampling, every cohort member was nominally healthy, though immune exposures that went unrecorded were likely present. The donor tested CMV seronegative and was one of the 352 seronegative cohort members. A peripheral blood sample was collected from each donor, and TCR beta sequencing was performed on peripheral blood mononuclear cells. Genomic DNA extraction from the blood cell samples was performed with the Qiagen DNeasy Blood Extraction Kit. The source is a male donor in good health and CMV-seronegative. Sequenced input: PBMCs.

The nucleotide sequence reads as follows: TGTGCCGGCAGTTCTAGCGGATACGAGCAGTACTTC. Protein translation: CAGSSSGYEQYF. The chain is made from TRBV27 and TRBJ2-7; 7 nucleotides in the junction match TRBD2. For CDR1 and CDR2, the germline V gene (reference sequence) lists MNHEY and SMNVEV. The CDR3, cysteine through phenylalanine, is 12 amino acids long. Solely the CDR3 DNA is kept, with 36 bases framed from the first base.